These T cell receptor beta chains were read from a single sample in a study of early T cells in non-severe SARS-CoV-2 infection. MiXCR, applied by TCRdb to the 5' RACE reads, yields one record per CDR3 protein. This sample has around 81,000 distinct CDR3 sequences, with 13% to 15% found just once. Sequenced input: whole blood. These receptor sequences come from an adult who was a healthcare worker with PCR-confirmed SARS-CoV-2 infection or an uninfected control (not recorded which). The CDR3 runs from the conserved cysteine through the conserved F or W. A D gene is named only where the DNA matches it firmly. The listing skips clone size in some rows; elsewhere it reads once, few, many or a size class.

D gene: NA; J gene: TRBJ1-6; V gene: TRBV9; clone size: NA; CDR3 protein: CASSFGEYNSPLHF; CDR3 DNA: TGTGCCAGCAGCTTTGGCGAATATAATTCACCCCTCCACTTT
D gene: TRBD1; J gene: TRBJ2-7; V gene: TRBV29-1; clone size: many; CDR3 protein: CSVGQGDGEQYF; CDR3 DNA: TGCAGCGTAGGACAGGGAGACGGCGAGCAGTACTTC
D gene: NA; J gene: TRBJ1-1; V gene: TRBV12-3/TRBV12-4; clone size: NA; CDR3 protein: CASSLVDRRSTFF; CDR3 DNA: TGTGCCAGCAGTTTAGTGGACCGCCGTTCGACTTTCTTT
D gene: NA; J gene: TRBJ2-3; V gene: TRBV4-1; clone size: few; CDR3 protein: CASSQESHTFTDTQYF; CDR3 DNA: TGCGCCAGCAGCCAAGAGTCTCACACTTTCACAGATACGCAGTATTTT
D gene: NA; J gene: TRBJ2-3; V gene: TRBV9; clone size: many; CDR3 protein: CASSSLPSTDTQYF; CDR3 DNA: TGTGCCAGCAGCTCCCTCCCTAGCACAGATACGCAGTATTTT
D gene: NA; J gene: TRBJ1-1; V gene: TRBV14; clone size: NA; CDR3 protein: CASSQELRRSEAFF; CDR3 DNA: TGTGCCAGCAGCCAAGAGTTAAGACGTAGTGAAGCTTTCTTT
D gene: NA; J gene: TRBJ2-1; V gene: TRBV6-2/TRBV6-3; clone size: NA; CDR3 protein: CASSYPTPRNEQFF; CDR3 DNA: TGTGCCAGCAGTTACCCGACTCCACGCAATGAGCAGTTCTTC
D gene: NA; J gene: TRBJ1-1; V gene: TRBV13; clone size: few; CDR3 protein: CASSFNHRDGEAFF; CDR3 DNA: TGTGCCAGCAGCTTCAATCACAGGGACGGTGAAGCTTTCTTT
D gene: NA; J gene: TRBJ2-3; V gene: TRBV6-1; clone size: few; CDR3 protein: CASSELKSGEVTDTQYF; CDR3 DNA: TGTGCCAGCAGTGAACTAAAATCGGGGGAGGTCACAGATACGCAGTATTTT
D gene: NA; J gene: TRBJ2-5; V gene: TRBV7-8; clone size: few; CDR3 protein: CASSLPSGTSLRTQYF; CDR3 DNA: TGTGCCAGCAGCTTACCCTCCGGGACTTCTCTTAGGACCCAGTACTTC
D gene: TRBD1; J gene: TRBJ2-6; V gene: TRBV6-5; clone size: NA; CDR3 protein: CASIKRGTAGANVLTF; CDR3 DNA: TGTGCCAGCATCAAAAGGGGGACAGCTGGGGCCAACGTCCTGACTTTC
D gene: NA; J gene: TRBJ1-2; V gene: TRBV18; clone size: few; CDR3 protein: CASSLRTDIYGYTF; CDR3 DNA: TGTGCCAGCTCACTCCGGACGGATATCTATGGCTACACCTTC
D gene: TRBD2; J gene: TRBJ2-1; V gene: TRBV5-1; clone size: many; CDR3 protein: CASSLASGVYNEQFF; CDR3 DNA: TGCGCCAGCAGCTTGGCCAGCGGGGTTTACAATGAGCAGTTCTTC
D gene: TRBD1; J gene: TRBJ1-4; V gene: TRBV4-1; clone size: NA; CDR3 protein: CASSQDPGGTGGEKLFF; CDR3 DNA: TGCGCCAGCAGCCAAGATCCAGGCGGGACAGGAGGTGAAAAACTGTTTTTT
D gene: TRBD2; J gene: TRBJ2-5; V gene: TRBV9; clone size: many; CDR3 protein: CASSIGLAEETQYF; CDR3 DNA: TGTGCCAGCAGCATTGGACTAGCGGAAGAGACCCAGTACTTC
D gene: NA; J gene: TRBJ2-2; V gene: TRBV7-9; clone size: many; CDR3 protein: CASSLSSNTGELFF; CDR3 DNA: TGTGCCAGCAGCTTAAGCTCGAACACCGGGGAGCTGTTTTTT
D gene: TRBD1; J gene: TRBJ2-1; V gene: TRBV19; clone size: NA; CDR3 protein: CASASLGTGLYRQFF; CDR3 DNA: TGTGCCAGTGCCTCATTAGGGACAGGGCTTTATCGTCAGTTCTTC
D gene: NA; J gene: TRBJ2-2; V gene: TRBV7-2; clone size: NA; CDR3 protein: CASSPLVENTGELFF; CDR3 DNA: TGTGCCAGCAGCCCCCTAGTCGAGAACACCGGGGAGCTGTTTTTT
D gene: NA; J gene: TRBJ2-7; V gene: TRBV29-1; clone size: NA; CDR3 protein: CSVEDHYPTF; CDR3 DNA: TGCAGCGTTGAAGATCATTACCCAACCTTC
D gene: NA; J gene: TRBJ1-5; V gene: TRBV19; clone size: NA; CDR3 protein: CASSSDRTYSNQPQHF; CDR3 DNA: TGTGCCAGTTCCTCGGACAGAACTTATAGCAATCAGCCCCAGCATTTT
D gene: NA; J gene: TRBJ2-3; V gene: TRBV2; clone size: many; CDR3 protein: CASSERDTQYF; CDR3 DNA: TGTGCCAGCAGTGAGAGGGATACGCAGTATTTT
D gene: TRBD1; J gene: TRBJ1-2; V gene: TRBV28; clone size: few; CDR3 protein: CASSLTGEVYGYTF; CDR3 DNA: TGTGCCAGCAGTTTAACAGGGGAAGTCTATGGCTACACCTTC
D gene: NA; J gene: TRBJ2-5; V gene: TRBV20-1; clone size: many; CDR3 protein: CSAGPTRGGETQYF; CDR3 DNA: TGCAGTGCTGGACCGACTAGGGGAGGAGAGACCCAGTACTTC
D gene: TRBD1; J gene: TRBJ1-1; V gene: TRBV4-2; clone size: NA; CDR3 protein: CASSPLLTGAITEAFF; CDR3 DNA: TGTGCCAGCAGCCCCCTCCTGACAGGGGCCATCACTGAAGCTTTCTTT
D gene: NA; J gene: TRBJ1-1; V gene: TRBV29-1; clone size: NA; CDR3 protein: CSVLSGGSDFF; CDR3 DNA: TGCAGCGTGTTATCTGGGGGTAGCGATTTCTTT
D gene: NA; J gene: TRBJ2-2; V gene: TRBV7-3; clone size: NA; CDR3 protein: CASSLGPQGGGTGELFF; CDR3 DNA: TGTGCCAGCAGCTTAGGCCCGCAGGGGGGCGGCACCGGGGAGCTGTTTTTT
D gene: NA; J gene: TRBJ1-1; V gene: TRBV12-3/TRBV12-4; clone size: NA; CDR3 protein: CASSFRENTEAFF; CDR3 DNA: TGTGCCAGCAGTTTTCGGGAGAACACTGAAGCTTTCTTT
D gene: TRBD1; J gene: TRBJ1-6; V gene: TRBV6-5; clone size: few; CDR3 protein: CASSYSDGTANSPLHF; CDR3 DNA: TGTGCCAGCAGTTACTCGGATGGGACAGCGAATTCACCCCTCCACTTT
D gene: NA; J gene: TRBJ1-1; V gene: TRBV3-1; clone size: NA; CDR3 protein: CASSQVSSGMNTEAFF; CDR3 DNA: TGTGCCAGCAGCCAAGTCTCGTCCGGCATGAACACTGAAGCTTTCTTT
D gene: NA; J gene: TRBJ1-6; V gene: TRBV7-3; clone size: NA; CDR3 protein: CASSLNPYNSPLHF; CDR3 DNA: TGTGCCAGCAGCTTAAACCCCTATAATTCACCCCTCCACTTT
D gene: NA; J gene: TRBJ2-4; V gene: TRBV5-4; clone size: few; CDR3 protein: CASSLSSGHLAKNIQYF; CDR3 DNA: TGTGCCAGCAGCTTGAGTTCGGGCCATCTAGCCAAAAACATTCAGTACTTC
D gene: NA; J gene: TRBJ2-3; V gene: TRBV12-3/TRBV12-4; clone size: few; CDR3 protein: CASTAQGSDTQYF; CDR3 DNA: TGTGCCAGCACTGCACAGGGATCAGATACGCAGTATTTT
D gene: NA; J gene: TRBJ2-3; V gene: TRBV11-2; clone size: few; CDR3 protein: CASSLGWGTTDTQYF; CDR3 DNA: TGTGCCAGCAGCTTAGGGTGGGGAACCACAGATACGCAGTATTTT
D gene: NA; J gene: TRBJ1-6; V gene: TRBV9; clone size: few; CDR3 protein: CASSKSPSYNSPLHF; CDR3 DNA: TGTGCCAGCAGCAAAAGTCCATCCTATAATTCACCCCTCCACTTT
D gene: NA; J gene: TRBJ1-3; V gene: TRBV2; clone size: few; CDR3 protein: CASTREEDSGNTIYF; CDR3 DNA: TGTGCCAGCACGAGGGAGGAGGACTCTGGAAACACCATATATTTT
D gene: NA; J gene: TRBJ2-3; V gene: TRBV7-2; clone size: few; CDR3 protein: CASSVGRGFTDTQYF; CDR3 DNA: TGTGCCAGCAGCGTTGGACGGGGATTCACAGATACGCAGTATTTT
D gene: NA; J gene: TRBJ1-1; V gene: TRBV5-5; clone size: few; CDR3 protein: CASSLWRANTEAFF; CDR3 DNA: TGTGCCAGCAGCTTGTGGAGGGCGAACACTGAAGCTTTCTTT
D gene: TRBD1; J gene: TRBJ2-3; V gene: TRBV27; clone size: few; CDR3 protein: CASSSSGGSYRDTQYF; CDR3 DNA: TGTGCCAGCAGTAGCTCAGGGGGTTCTTATCGAGATACGCAGTATTTT
D gene: TRBD1; J gene: TRBJ2-7; V gene: TRBV12-3/TRBV12-4; clone size: few; CDR3 protein: CASSTGTGHEQYF; CDR3 DNA: TGTGCCAGCAGTACCGGGACAGGACACGAGCAGTACTTC
D gene: NA; J gene: TRBJ1-1; V gene: TRBV6-2/TRBV6-3; clone size: many; CDR3 protein: CASSSPRQLRNTEAFF; CDR3 DNA: TGTGCCAGCAGTTCCCCCAGACAGCTACGGAACACTGAAGCTTTCTTT
D gene: NA; J gene: TRBJ2-7; V gene: TRBV10-3; clone size: few; CDR3 protein: CAISESAGFYEQYF; CDR3 DNA: TGTGCCATCAGTGAGTCGGCAGGGTTCTACGAGCAGTACTTC
D gene: NA; J gene: TRBJ2-5; V gene: TRBV29-1; clone size: few; CDR3 protein: CSGLEETQYF; CDR3 DNA: TGCAGCGGCTTAGAAGAGACCCAGTACTTC
D gene: NA; J gene: TRBJ1-1; V gene: TRBV3-1; clone size: NA; CDR3 protein: CASSHRTGNGGEAFF; CDR3 DNA: TGTGCCAGCAGCCATAGAACAGGGAATGGAGGTGAAGCTTTCTTT
D gene: TRBD2; J gene: TRBJ2-3; V gene: TRBV7-2; clone size: NA; CDR3 protein: CASSLRLAAFTDTQYF; CDR3 DNA: TGTGCCAGCAGCTTAAGGCTAGCGGCTTTCACAGATACGCAGTATTTT
D gene: NA; J gene: TRBJ1-5; V gene: TRBV18; clone size: few; CDR3 protein: CASSPEGRHQPQHF; CDR3 DNA: TGTGCCAGCTCACCAGAAGGGCGCCATCAGCCCCAGCATTTT
D gene: TRBD1; J gene: TRBJ2-5; V gene: TRBV7-6; clone size: NA; CDR3 protein: CASSLAARGLETQYF; CDR3 DNA: TGTGCCAGCAGCTTAGCGGCCAGGGGGCTGGAGACCCAGTACTTC
D gene: TRBD1; J gene: TRBJ1-2; V gene: TRBV5-1; clone size: few; CDR3 protein: CASSAGTGRTNYGYTF; CDR3 DNA: TGCGCCAGCAGCGCGGGGACAGGGCGGACCAACTATGGCTACACCTTC
D gene: NA; J gene: TRBJ1-3; V gene: TRBV7-2; clone size: NA; CDR3 protein: CASSPRQFRDGNTIYF; CDR3 DNA: TGTGCCAGCAGCCCTCGACAATTCCGCGATGGAAACACCATATATTTT
D gene: NA; J gene: TRBJ1-1; V gene: TRBV7-8; clone size: many; CDR3 protein: CASSLAENTEAFF; CDR3 DNA: TGTGCCAGCAGCTTAGCAGAAAACACTGAAGCTTTCTTT
D gene: NA; J gene: TRBJ2-7; V gene: TRBV29-1; clone size: once; CDR3 protein: CSVSSGLGYEQYF; CDR3 DNA: TGCAGCGTTTCAAGTGGTCTAGGCTACGAGCAGTACTTC
D gene: NA; J gene: TRBJ1-1; V gene: TRBV6-2/TRBV6-3; clone size: NA; CDR3 protein: CASSRTDEAFF; CDR3 DNA: TGTGCCAGCAGCAGGACAGATGAAGCTTTCTTT